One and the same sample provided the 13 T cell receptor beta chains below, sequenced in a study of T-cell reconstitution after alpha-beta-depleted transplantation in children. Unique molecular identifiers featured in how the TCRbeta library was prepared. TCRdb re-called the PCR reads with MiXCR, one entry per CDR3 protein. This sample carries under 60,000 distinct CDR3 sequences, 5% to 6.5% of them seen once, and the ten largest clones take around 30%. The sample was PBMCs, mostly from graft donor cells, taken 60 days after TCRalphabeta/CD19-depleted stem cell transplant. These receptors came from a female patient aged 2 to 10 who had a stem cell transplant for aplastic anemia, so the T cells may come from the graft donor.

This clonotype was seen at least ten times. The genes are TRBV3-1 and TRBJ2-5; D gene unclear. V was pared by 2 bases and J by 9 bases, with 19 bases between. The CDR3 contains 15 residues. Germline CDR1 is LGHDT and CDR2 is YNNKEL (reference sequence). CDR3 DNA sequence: TGTGCCAGCAGCCAACAAACTCGACTGAACTGGGCCCAGTACTTC. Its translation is CASSQQTRLNWAQYF.

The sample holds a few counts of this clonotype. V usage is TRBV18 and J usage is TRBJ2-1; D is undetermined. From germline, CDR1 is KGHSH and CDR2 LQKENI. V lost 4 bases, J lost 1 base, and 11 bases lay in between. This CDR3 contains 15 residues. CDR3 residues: CASSQGSGSYNEQFF. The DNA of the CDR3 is TGTGCCAGCTCACAGGGTAGTGGGTCCTACAATGAGCAGTTCTTC.

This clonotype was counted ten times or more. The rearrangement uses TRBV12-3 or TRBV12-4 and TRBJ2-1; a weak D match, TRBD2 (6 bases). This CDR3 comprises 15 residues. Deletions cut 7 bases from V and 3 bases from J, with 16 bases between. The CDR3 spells CASTLRLDDYNEQFF. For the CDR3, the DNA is TGTGCCAGCACCCTCAGACTAGACGACTACAATGAGCAGTTCTTC.

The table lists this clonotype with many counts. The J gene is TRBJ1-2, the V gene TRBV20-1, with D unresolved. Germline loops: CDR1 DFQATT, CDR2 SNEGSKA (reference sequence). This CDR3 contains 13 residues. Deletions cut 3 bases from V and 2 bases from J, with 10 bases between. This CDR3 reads CSASPGSNYGYTF. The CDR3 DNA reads TGCAGTGCTAGCCCAGGATCAAACTATGGCTACACCTTC.

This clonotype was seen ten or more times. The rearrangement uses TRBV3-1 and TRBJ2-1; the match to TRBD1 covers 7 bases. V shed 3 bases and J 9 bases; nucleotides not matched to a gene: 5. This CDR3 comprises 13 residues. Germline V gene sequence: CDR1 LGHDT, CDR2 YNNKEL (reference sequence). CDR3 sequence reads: CASSHFRGTEQFF. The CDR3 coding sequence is TGTGCCAGCAGCCATTTCAGGGGGACTGAGCAGTTCTTC.

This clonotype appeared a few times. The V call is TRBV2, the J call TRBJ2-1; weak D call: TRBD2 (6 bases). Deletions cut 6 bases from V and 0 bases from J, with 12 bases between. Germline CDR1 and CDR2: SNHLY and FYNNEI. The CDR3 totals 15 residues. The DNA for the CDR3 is TGTGCCAGCAGCGCTAGCGAGAGCTCCTACAATGAGCAGTTCTTC. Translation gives CASSASESSYNEQFF. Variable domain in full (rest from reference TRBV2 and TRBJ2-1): EPEVTQTPSHQVTQMGQEVILRCVPISNHLYFYWYRQILGQKVEFLVSFYNNEISEKSEIFDDQFSVERPDGSNFTLKIRSTKLEDSAMYFCASSASESSYNEQFFGPGTRLTVL.

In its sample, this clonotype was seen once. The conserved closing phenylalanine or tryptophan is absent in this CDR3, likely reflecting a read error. The CDR3 spells CASSLVRQRGIQETQYI. The CDR3 DNA reads TGCGCCAGCAGCTTGGTCCGGCAGCGGGGGATCCAAGAGACCCAGTACATC. The chain has TRBV5-1 and TRBJ2-5; TRBD2 matches 8 bases. The germline V gene encodes CDR1 SGHRS and CDR2 YFSETQ. The V segment lost 0 bases and the J segment 1 base; nucleotides outside the gene matches: 8. The CDR3 consists of 17 residues.

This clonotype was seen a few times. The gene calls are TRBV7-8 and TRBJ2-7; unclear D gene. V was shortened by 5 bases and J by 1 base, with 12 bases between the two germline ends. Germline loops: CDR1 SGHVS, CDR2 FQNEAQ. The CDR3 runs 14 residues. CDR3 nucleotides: TGTGCCAGCAGCCTAAGTGTACGGTCCTACGAGCAGTACTTC. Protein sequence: CASSLSVRSYEQYF.

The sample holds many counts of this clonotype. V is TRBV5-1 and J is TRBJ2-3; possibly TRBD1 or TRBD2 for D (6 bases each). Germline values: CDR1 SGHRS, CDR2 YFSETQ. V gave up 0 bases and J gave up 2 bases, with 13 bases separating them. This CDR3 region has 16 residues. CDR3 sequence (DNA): TGCGCCAGCAGCTTGGAGGGGGGCCTTTCCACAGATACGCAGTATTTT. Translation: CASSLEGGLSTDTQYF. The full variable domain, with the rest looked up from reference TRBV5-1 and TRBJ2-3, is KAGVTQTPRYLIKTRGQQVTLSCSPISGHRSVSWYQQTPGQGLQFLFEYFSETQRNKGNFPGRFSGRQFSNSRSEMNVSTLELGDSALYLCASSLEGGLSTDTQYFGPGTRLTVL.

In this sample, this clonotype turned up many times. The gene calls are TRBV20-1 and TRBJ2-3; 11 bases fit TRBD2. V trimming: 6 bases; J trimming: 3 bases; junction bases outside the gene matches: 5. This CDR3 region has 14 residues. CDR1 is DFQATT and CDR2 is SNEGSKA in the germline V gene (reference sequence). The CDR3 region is CSAIAGGPTDTQYF. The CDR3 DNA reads TGCAGTGCAATAGCGGGAGGGCCGACAGATACGCAGTATTTT.

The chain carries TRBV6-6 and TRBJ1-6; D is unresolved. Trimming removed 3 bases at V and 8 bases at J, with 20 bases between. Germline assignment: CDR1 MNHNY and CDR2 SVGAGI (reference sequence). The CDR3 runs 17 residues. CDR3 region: CASSYTNQVSWDSPLHF. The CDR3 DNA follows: TGTGCCAGCAGTTATACCAATCAGGTTTCTTGGGATTCACCCCTCCACTTT.

CDR3 DNA sequence: TGTGCCTGGAGTTCGGGACAGGGAAAAAATGAGCAGTTCTTC. Its translation is CAWSSGQGKNEQFF. The V and J genes are TRBV30 and TRBJ2-1; TRBD1 aligns across 9 bases. From germline, CDR1 is GTSNPN and CDR2 SVGIG (reference sequence). Trimming removed 2 bases from V and 7 bases from J; junction bases left unmatched: 6. This CDR3 comprises 14 residues.

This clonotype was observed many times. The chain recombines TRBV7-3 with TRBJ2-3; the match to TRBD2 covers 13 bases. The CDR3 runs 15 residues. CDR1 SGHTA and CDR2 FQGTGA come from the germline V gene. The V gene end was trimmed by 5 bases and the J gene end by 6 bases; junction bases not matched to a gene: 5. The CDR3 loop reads CASSRGLAGLDTQYF. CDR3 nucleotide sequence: TGTGCCAGCAGCAGGGGACTAGCGGGGCTGGATACGCAGTATTTT.